This record looks at one TCR beta chain sequence and its context. No antigen is known for it. The data originate from a study of siplizumab effects on memory and regulatory T cells. From germline, CDR1 is LGHNA and CDR2 YSLEER. Trimming took 4 bases from V and 3 from J, leaving 14 bases between them. The CDR3 spans 15 residues. TCRdb's copy holds only in-frame clones and misses some; the assay was immunoSEQ multiplex PCR. The sample contains approximately 100,000 clones, around 90% of which appear only once. Whole-study findings and limits: Unstimulated subsets were the mapping target of only a minor fraction of alloreactive clones.

The V call is TRBV4-3, the J call TRBJ2-3; D unresolved. This receptor was identified in a human donor in good health. Sequencing used non-Treg CD4+ T cells sorted from blood. CDR3: CASSRENGYTDTQYF. In nucleotides, the CDR3 is TGCGCCAGCAGCCGGGAAAACGGGTATACAGATACGCAGTATTTT.